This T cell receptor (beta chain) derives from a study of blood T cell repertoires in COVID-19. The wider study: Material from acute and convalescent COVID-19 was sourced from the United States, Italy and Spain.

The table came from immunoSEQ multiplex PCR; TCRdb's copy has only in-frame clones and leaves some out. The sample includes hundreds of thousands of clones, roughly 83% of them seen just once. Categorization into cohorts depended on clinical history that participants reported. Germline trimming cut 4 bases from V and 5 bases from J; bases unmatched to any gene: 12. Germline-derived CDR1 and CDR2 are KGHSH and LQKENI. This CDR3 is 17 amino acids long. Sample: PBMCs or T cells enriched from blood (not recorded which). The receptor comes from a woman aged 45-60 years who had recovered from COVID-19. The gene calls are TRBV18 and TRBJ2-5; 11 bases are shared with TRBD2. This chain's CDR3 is CASSRFLLAGVGETQYF. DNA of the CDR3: TGTGCCAGCTCACGCTTCCTACTAGCGGGAGTCGGGGAGACCCAGTACTTC.